This T cell receptor beta chain comes out of a study of blood T cell repertoires in COVID-19. As for the study in general: Researchers got acute and convalescent COVID-19 samples from the United States, Italy and Spain. Sample material is recorded as cDNA or gDNA derived from T cells, B-cell-depleted T cells, or PBMCs.

The germline V gene encodes CDR1 SGHRS and CDR2 YFSETQ. Trimming cost V 6 bases and J 3 bases, with 10 bases left between them. This CDR3 has 12 residues. TCRdb's copy holds only in-frame clones and misses some; the assay was immunoSEQ multiplex PCR. The repertoire includes some 230,000 clones, 70% to 85% of them detected once, and approximately 1.3% sits in the top ten. This clone came up once. Those who participated ranged in age from about 18 to 89 years and resided in about 24 US areas. Assignments of participants to cohorts depended upon their own reported clinical history. Sequencing input: PBMCs or T cells enriched from blood (not recorded which). This clonotype was obtained from a middle-aged woman with acute COVID-19. The chain uses TRBV5-1 and TRBJ2-7, with D tentatively TRBD2 (5 bases). CDR3 sequence (DNA): TGCGCCAGCAACGGGGATTACTACGAGCAGTACTTC. Amino acid sequence: CASNGDYYEQYF.